This TCR beta chain is from a study of HIV-infected children after antiretroviral therapy interruption. Study at large: Weeks 0, 12, interruption end (24 or 48), and about 3 years post-study gave interruption-arm samples. Study-wide results and limits: Naive CD4+ Gini coefficient rose by interruption end, suggesting clonal expansion.

V shed 6 bases and J shed 2 bases, with 15 bases lying between them. Germline values: CDR1 KGHSH, CDR2 LQKENI. CDR3 length equals 15 residues. This clonotype was observed many times. What it binds is unknown. Treatment indicated: PENTA 11 planned treatment interruption arm or continuous ART arm. Unique molecular identifiers were included in an RNA-based 3' RACE TCR library. From the 3' RACE reads, TCRdb called clonotypes with MiXCR, one entry per CDR3 protein. The sample includes about 86,000 distinct CDR3 sequences, about 6.3% of them seen just once. The source of this sequence is a pool of human donors with HIV. Sequenced material: CD45RA+ CD4+ T cells from PBMCs, pooled from several time points, taken from a donor given antiretroviral therapy, either interrupted or continuous. Subset meaning: naive CD4+ CD45RA+ CD45RO- T cells. The V gene is TRBV18, the J gene TRBJ2-3, with D possibly being TRBD2 (6 bases). CDR3 amino acids: CASSPISGNTDTQYF. CDR3 bases: TGTGCCAGCTCCCCAATTAGCGGAAACACAGATACGCAGTATTTT.